Given below is one TCR beta chain in context. Germline V CDR1 and CDR2: MNHEY, SVGAGI. With V trimmed by 9 bases and J by 3 bases, 10 bases remained unmatched. The CDR3 is made up of 15 amino acids. A CD45RA-negative memory subset and a CD45RA+ naive subset were separated from the CD4+ cells. This sample is drawn from a study of shared clonotypes between healthy human individuals. Assay used: immunoSEQ multiplex PCR; TCRdb lists only in-frame clones, some missing. The table shows about 2.4 million clones, with 85% to 95% occurring only once. The chain uses TRBV6-5 and TRBJ2-5; TRBD1 matches 10 bases. The TCR comes from a man aged 18 to 30 in good health. The sample taken for sequencing was naive CD4+ T cells sorted from blood. Regarding subset: CD45RA+ positively selected. The CDR3 sequence: CASTTRGQGKETQYF. DNA for the CDR3: TGTGCCAGTACTACCCGGGGACAGGGGAAAGAGACCCAGTACTTC.